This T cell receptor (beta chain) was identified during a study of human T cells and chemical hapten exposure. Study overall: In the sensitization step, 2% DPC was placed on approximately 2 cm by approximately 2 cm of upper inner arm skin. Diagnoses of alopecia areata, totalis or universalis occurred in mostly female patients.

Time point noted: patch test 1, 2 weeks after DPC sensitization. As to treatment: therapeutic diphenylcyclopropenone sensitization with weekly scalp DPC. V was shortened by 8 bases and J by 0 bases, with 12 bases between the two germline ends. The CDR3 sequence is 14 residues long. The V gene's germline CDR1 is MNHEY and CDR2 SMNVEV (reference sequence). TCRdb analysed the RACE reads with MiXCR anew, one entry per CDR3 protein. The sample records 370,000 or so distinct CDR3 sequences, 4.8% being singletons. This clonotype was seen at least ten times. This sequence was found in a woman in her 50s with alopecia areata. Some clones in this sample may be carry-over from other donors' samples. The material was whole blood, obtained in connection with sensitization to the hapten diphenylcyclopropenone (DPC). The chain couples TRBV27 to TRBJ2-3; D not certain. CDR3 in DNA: TGTGCCAGCGGGGTCGGGCCTAGCACAGATACGCAGTATTTT. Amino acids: CASGVGPSTDTQYF.